The 19 T cell receptor beta chains presented below share a single source sample, sequenced in a study of tissue T cells after allogeneic stem cell transplantation. Assay used: immunoSEQ multiplex PCR; TCRdb lists only in-frame clones, some missing. The table shows approximately 4,000 clones, with around two thirds occurring only once. The sequencing used left colon tissue, collected at autopsy. Source of these receptors: a male donor older than 55 with lung cancer.

The genes are TRBV11-3 and TRBJ1-1; tentatively, D is TRBD1 (6 bases). The CDR3 length is 13 residues. V was trimmed by 8 bases and J by 0 bases, leaving 10 bases between them. The germline V gene encodes CDR1 SGHNT and CDR2 YENEEA. The CDR3 DNA reads as TGTGCCAGCTCACAGGGTATGAACACTGAAGCTTTCTTT. Its translation: CASSQGMNTEAFF.

This clone was recorded a few times. For the CDR3, the DNA is TGCGCCAGCAGCCTGACTTATAGCGGGGGGGCCCCAGATACGCAGTATTTT. It encodes CASSLTYSGGAPDTQYF. This chain connects TRBV5-1 to TRBJ2-3; 11 nucleotides agree with TRBD2. This CDR3 spans 17 amino acids. Looked up from germline, CDR1 is SGHRS and CDR2 is YFSETQ. The V segment lost 4 bases and the J segment 4 bases; nucleotides outside the gene matches: 11.

J is TRBJ1-4 and V is TRBV27; D remains ambiguous. Trimming shortened V by 7 bases and J by 0 bases, and 12 bases separated the two germline ends. CDR3 length: 15 residues. Germline V lookup: CDR1 MNHEY, CDR2 SMNVEV (reference sequence). The CDR3 sequence: CASTSLRATNEKLFF. CDR3 coding DNA: TGTGCCAGCACTTCCCTTAGGGCAACTAATGAAAAACTGTTTTTT.

V usage is TRBV18 and J usage is TRBJ2-1; no clear D. V dropped 3 bases and J dropped 5 bases, with 11 bases sitting between them. The CDR3 covers 14 residues. Germline CDR1 reads KGHSH; CDR2 reads LQKENI. For the CDR3, the DNA is TGTGCCAGCTCACCTACAAAGGCCCACAATGAGCAGTTCTTC. Protein: CASSPTKAHNEQFF. The full variable domain, with the rest looked up from reference TRBV18 and TRBJ2-1, is NAGVMQNPRHLVRRRGQEARLRCSPMKGHSHVYWYRQLPEEGLKFMVYLQKENIIDESGMPKERFSAEFPKEGPSILRIQQVVRGDSAAYFCASSPTKAHNEQFFGPGTRLTVL.

The rearrangement links TRBV12-5 to TRBJ2-5; D may match TRBD1 or TRBD2 (6 bases each). There are 16 residues in the CDR3. The V gene lost 0 bases and the J gene lost 4 bases, with 15 bases spanning the gap. CDR1 is LGHNT and CDR2 is FRNRAP in the germline V gene. CDR3 DNA sequence: TGTGCTAGTGGTTTGGTAATATCGGGGGCGGGAGAGACCCAGTACTTC. It encodes CASGLVISGAGETQYF.

The rearrangement joins TRBV11-2 to TRBJ2-7, with 11 bases lining up with TRBD2. J lost 5 bases, V lost 1 base, and 4 bases had no gene match. CDR1 is SGHAT, CDR2 FQNNGV, per germline. There are 15 residues in the CDR3. The DNA for the CDR3 is TGTGCCAGCAGCTTAGCACTAGCGGGAGTCCACGAGCAGTACTTC. Translating it yields CASSLALAGVHEQYF.

This chain connects TRBV6-7 to TRBJ2-7; D remains ambiguous. TRBV6-7 is flagged as an ORF with uncertain function. There are 14 residues in the CDR3. V lost 7 bases, J lost 7 bases, and 20 bases lay in between. The CDR3 is CASTDEEVHGEQYF. For the CDR3, the DNA is TGTGCCAGCACCGATGAGGAAGTCCACGGTGAGCAGTACTTC.

This sequence joins TRBV3-1 (or the pseudogene TRBV3-2) and TRBJ2-3; D gene unclear. The CDR3 sequence is 14 residues long. Germline assignment: CDR1 LGHDT and CDR2 YNNKEL (reference sequence). Trimming stripped 0 bases from V and 6 bases from J, with 10 bases between. CDR3 sequence: CASSQDNIGDTQYF. In nucleotides, the CDR3 is TGTGCCAGCAGCCAAGATAATATCGGGGATACGCAGTATTTT.

The chain carries TRBV11-2 and TRBJ2-3; TRBD2 agrees at 9 bases. The CDR3 has 17 residues. Trimming removed 0 bases from V and 5 bases from J; junction bases left unmatched: 9. Looked up from germline, CDR1 is SGHAT and CDR2 is FQNNGV. In DNA form, the CDR3 reads TGTGCCAGCAGCTTAGATCGGTCGCGGGGGGGCGTAGATACGCAGTATTTT. Protein sequence: CASSLDRSRGGVDTQYF.

This chain uses TRBV30 with TRBJ2-3; 9 positions match TRBD1. Germline trimming cut 3 bases from V and 2 bases from J; bases unmatched to any gene: 6. The length of the CDR3 is 15 residues. Per the germline V gene, CDR1 is GTSNPN and CDR2 is SVGIG (reference sequence). CDR3 protein: CAWRAGTGLTDTQYF. In DNA, the CDR3 is TGTGCCTGGAGAGCCGGGACAGGGCTCACAGATACGCAGTATTTT.

This clone was detected only a few times. The CDR3 nucleotides read TGTGCCAGCAGCCAAGATGACAGGGGGCTCTACGAGCAGTACTTC. Translation: CASSQDDRGLYEQYF. The V gene is TRBV4-2, the J gene TRBJ2-7; 10 bases align to TRBD1. The CDR3 has 15 residues. Per the germline V gene, CDR1 is LGHNA and CDR2 is YNFKEQ. V shed 0 bases, J shed 3 bases, and the junction held 2 bases outside the gene matches.

In the case of this clone: Within the sample, other DNA sequences also encode this same CDR3. This sequence joins TRBV9 and TRBJ2-7, with D unresolved. The germline V gene encodes CDR1 SGDLS and CDR2 YYNGEE. V lost 0 bases, J lost 3 bases, and 10 bases lay in between. The CDR3 is made up of 14 amino acids. CDR3 protein: CASSVGTVNYEQYF. As DNA, the CDR3 is TGTGCCAGCAGCGTAGGAACCGTGAACTACGAGCAGTACTTC. Complete variable domain (other parts from reference TRBV9 and TRBJ2-7): DSGVTQTPKHLITATGQRVTLRCSPRSGDLSVYWYQQSLDQGLQFLIQYYNGEERAKGNILERFSAQQFPDLHSELNLSSLELGDSALYFCASSVGTVNYEQYFGPGTRLTVT.

The V and J genes are TRBV7-9 and TRBJ2-1; possibly TRBD2 for D (6 bases). The length of the CDR3 is 19 residues. V shed 5 bases and J shed 4 bases, with 27 bases lying between them. The germline CDR1 and CDR2 sequences are SEHNR and FQNEAQ (reference sequence). The CDR3 nucleotides are TGTGCCAGCAGCGCCCACTCCGGGACTCCCCGGTCAATATACAATGAGCAGTTCTTC. Protein product: CASSAHSGTPRSIYNEQFF. The full variable domain, completed using reference TRBV7-9 and TRBJ2-1, is DTGVSQNPRHKITKRGQNVTFRCDPISEHNRLYWYRQTLGQGPEFLTYFQNEAQLEKSRLLSDRFSAERPKGSFSTLEIQRTEQGDSAMYLCASSAHSGTPRSIYNEQFFGPGTRLTVL.

This clone showed up just a few times. The DNA for the CDR3 is TGCGCCAGCAGCCAAGTCGGAGGGGCTAATAATGAAAAACTGTTTTTT. It specifies CASSQVGGANNEKLFF. The rearrangement links TRBV4-3 to TRBJ1-4; TRBD1 is a possible D gene (5 bases). Germline assignment: CDR1 LGHNA and CDR2 YSLEER. Trimming removed 1 base at V and 4 bases at J, with 13 bases between. The CDR3 sequence is 16 residues long.

V and J are TRBV6-2 or TRBV6-3 and TRBJ1-5; TRBD1 is a possible D gene (6 bases). This CDR3 spans 12 amino acids. The germline V and J ends were trimmed by 5 bases and 9 bases, with 11 bases remaining between them. CDR1 is MNHEY, CDR2 SVGEGT, per germline. In DNA form, the CDR3 reads TGTGCCAGCAGTAACAGGGTGGGGCCCCAGCATTTT. Translation gives CASSNRVGPQHF.

The genes are TRBV5-1 and TRBJ2-7; D may be TRBD1 (5 bases). Trimming took off 4 bases at V and 3 bases at J, with 8 bases between the two ends. This CDR3 is 12 amino acids long. Per germline, CDR1 SGHRS and CDR2 YFSETQ. DNA of the CDR3: TGCGCCAGCAGCCCCCAGGGCTACGAGCAGTACTTC. This translates into CASSPQGYEQYF.

V is TRBV6-5 and J is TRBJ1-1; no clear D gene. The V end lost 8 bases, the J end lost 4 bases, and 17 bases lay between the germline ends. From germline, CDR1 is MNHEY and CDR2 SVGAGI. The CDR3 runs to 14 residues. The CDR3 is CASRTLSVGTEAFF. DNA of the CDR3: TGTGCCAGCCGCACTTTGTCCGTTGGCACTGAAGCTTTCTTT.

This sequence joins TRBV20-1 and TRBJ2-7; either TRBD1 or TRBD2 may fit D (5 bases each). There are 13 residues in the CDR3. Germline CDR1 is DFQATT and CDR2 is SNEGSKA (reference sequence). V lost 3 bases, J lost 2 bases, and 11 bases lay in between. The chain's CDR3 is CSASTGDPYEQYF. The CDR3 coding sequence is TGCAGTGCTAGTACCGGGGACCCCTACGAGCAGTACTTC.

CDR3 residues: CASSPRENYGYTF. CDR3 DNA: TGTGCCAGCAGTCCGAGAGAAAACTATGGCTACACCTTC. The J gene is TRBJ1-2, the V gene TRBV6-5; D ambiguous. This CDR3 contains 13 residues. Trimming left V 5 bases short and J 2 bases short, with 9 bases between. CDR1 is MNHEY, CDR2 SVGAGI, per germline.